This TCR beta chain was identified during a study of cytomegalovirus exposure and HLA in healthy donors. Study results and caveats: Near-uniform donor sequencing depth was presumed by presence/absence analyses. Data from an earlier analysis indicated that most TCR beta V segments were productive either about 87% or about 30% of the time. In vitro work confirmed that a few CMV-associated chains recognize CMV antigens. An Asian-associated ancestry cluster reportedly showed fewer N-insertions than the approximately 690-donor mean in a later analysis.

PCR primers comprised 60 Vbeta and 13 Jbeta primers. The protocol was immunoSEQ multiplex PCR, while the TCRdb copy is restricted to in-frame clones and leaves out a portion. Of under 150,000 clones in the sample, 70% to 90% were seen once. About this clone itself: Its specificity is unknown.

The CDR3 loop spans 13 amino acids. Germline V gene lookup returns CDR1 LNHDA and CDR2 SQIVND (reference sequence). V was trimmed by 4 bases and J by 4 bases, leaving 10 bases between them. Sequenced: PBMCs. The receptor's source is a man aged 50 to 60 in good health and CMV-seronegative. The V call is TRBV19, the J call TRBJ1-2; the D is unclear. The CDR3 nucleotides are TGTGCCAGTAGTAACCCAGGAATCTATGGCTACACCTTC. It codes for CASSNPGIYGYTF.